The sequence of this T cell receptor (beta chain) was determined in a study of blood T cell repertoires in COVID-19. Across the study: Collection of acute and convalescent COVID-19 samples took place in the United States, Italy and Spain.

This clone was counted a single time. Germline assignment: CDR1 LGHDT and CDR2 YNNKEL (reference sequence). The CDR3 spans 19 residues. V shed 2 bases, J shed 4 bases, and the junction held 17 bases outside the gene matches. Some clones are missing from TCRdb's copy, which holds only in-frame ones; the method was immunoSEQ multiplex PCR. The repertoire holds approximately 100,000 clones, over 80% seen once, with roughly 5.6% in the top ten. Material for sequencing was peripheral blood. This TCR was sampled from a man aged 50 to 60 with active COVID-19. This chain links TRBV3-1 (or the pseudogene TRBV3-2) with TRBJ2-5, with 9 bases that match TRBD2. In DNA, the CDR3 is TGTGCCAGCAGCCAAACTCCCGGGTGGGTAGCGGGAGCGGGAGAGACCCAGTACTTC. Translating it yields CASSQTPGWVAGAGETQYF.